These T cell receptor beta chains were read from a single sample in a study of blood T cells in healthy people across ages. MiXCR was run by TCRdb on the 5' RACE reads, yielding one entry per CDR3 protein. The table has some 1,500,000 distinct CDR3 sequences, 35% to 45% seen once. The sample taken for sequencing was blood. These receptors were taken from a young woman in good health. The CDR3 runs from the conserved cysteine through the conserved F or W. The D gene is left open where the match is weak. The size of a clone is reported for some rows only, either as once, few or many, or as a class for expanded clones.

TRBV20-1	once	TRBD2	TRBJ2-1	TGCAGTGCTAGAGATCGACTAGCGGGGAGCTCCTACAATGAGCAGTTCTTC	CSARDRLAGSSYNEQFF
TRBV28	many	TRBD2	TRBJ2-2	TGTGCCAGCAGTTCGATCCCTAGCGGTCGCACCGGGGAGCTGTTTTTT	CASSSIPSGRTGELFF
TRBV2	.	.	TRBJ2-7	TGTGCCAGCAGGTTGGCGCTCCGAGGCCCCCTGGACAATGAGCAGTACTTC	CASRLALRGPLDNEQYF
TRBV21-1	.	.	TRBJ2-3	TGTGCCAGCAGCAAAGATAGATCGAATTGTACAGATACGCAGTATTTT	CASSKDRSNCTDTQYF
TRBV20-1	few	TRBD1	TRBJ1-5	TGCAGTGCTAGACAGGGGGCTCAGCCCCAGCATTTT	CSARQGAQPQHF
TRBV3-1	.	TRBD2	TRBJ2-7	TGTGCCAGCAGCCACCTACTAGCGGGAGGGCATGAGCAGTACTTC	CASSHLLAGGHEQYF
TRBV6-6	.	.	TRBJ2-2	TGTGCCAGCAGTCGCCCGACAGCGAACACCGGGGAGCTGTTTTTT	CASSRPTANTGELFF
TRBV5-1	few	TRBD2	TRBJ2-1	TGCGCCAGCAGCTTGGCCATTAGCGGGGACTACAATGAGCAGTTCTTC	CASSLAISGDYNEQFF
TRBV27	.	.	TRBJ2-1	TGTGCCAGCAGTTTAGTGGGGGGGCATTACAATGAGCAGTTCTTC	CASSLVGGHYNEQFF
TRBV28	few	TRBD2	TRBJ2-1	TGTGCCAGCAGTTTATCAGCGGGAGCCGCAGACAATGAGCAGTTCTTC	CASSLSAGAADNEQFF
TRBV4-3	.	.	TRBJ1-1	TGCGCCAGCAGCCAAGAAGGGCTCGCTAACACTGAAGCTTTCTTT	CASSQEGLANTEAFF
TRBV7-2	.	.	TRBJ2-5	TGTGCCAGCAGCCTGGAGGGTACCTACAATGTGCAGTACTTC	CASSLEGTYNVQYF
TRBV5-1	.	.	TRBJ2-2	TGCGCCAGCAGGCCCCGTGGCACCCAGGCCGGGGAGCTGTTTTTT	CASRPRGTQAGELFF
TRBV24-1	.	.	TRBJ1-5	TGTGCCACCAGTAGCCGGGAGCCGTCCCCTAATCAGCCCCAGCATTTT	CATSSREPSPNQPQHF
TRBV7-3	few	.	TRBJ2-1	TGTGCCAGCAGCCCAGGGCACACAAATGAGCAGTTCTTC	CASSPGHTNEQFF
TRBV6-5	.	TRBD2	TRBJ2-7	TGTGCCAGCAGTTACTCCCCTAGCGGCACCTACGAGCAGTACTTC	CASSYSPSGTYEQYF
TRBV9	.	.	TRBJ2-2	TGTGCCAGCAGCGTAGGCCCGCTCCACACCGGGGAGCTGTTTTTT	CASSVGPLHTGELFF
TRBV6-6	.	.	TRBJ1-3	TGTGCCGGCAGTACGGGGGTTGGAAACACCATATATTTT	CAGSTGVGNTIYF
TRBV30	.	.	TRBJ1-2	TGTGCCTGGAGTGTGGGCTTCGGGAACTATGGCTACACCTTC	CAWSVGFGNYGYTF
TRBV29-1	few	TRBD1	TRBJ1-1	TGCAGCGCTGACAGGGGGGGGAACACTGAAGCTTTCTTT	CSADRGGNTEAFF
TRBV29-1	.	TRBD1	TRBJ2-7	TGCAGCGTATCCGGGGGACAGGGTTACAATGAGCAGTACTTC	CSVSGGQGYNEQYF
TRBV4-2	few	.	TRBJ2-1	TGTGCCAGCAGCCAAGAGACAGAATACAATGAGCAGTTCTTC	CASSQETEYNEQFF
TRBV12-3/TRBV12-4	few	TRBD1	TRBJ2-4	TGTGCCAGCACCATGACAGGGGGCAAAAACATTCAGTACTTC	CASTMTGGKNIQYF
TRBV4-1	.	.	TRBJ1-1	TGCGCCAGCAGCCAAGATTACGGTGAAGCTTTCTTT	CASSQDYGEAFF
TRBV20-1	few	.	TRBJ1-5	TGCAGTGCGGCAGACACATATCAGCCCCAGCATTTT	CSAADTYQPQHF
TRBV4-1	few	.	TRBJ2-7	TGCGCCAGCAGCGGTTCCGGGACGGGAACCTACGAGCAGTACTTC	CASSGSGTGTYEQYF
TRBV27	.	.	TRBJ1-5	TGTGCCAGCAGCCGCGGTATAGGATCTAATCAGCCCCAGCATTTT	CASSRGIGSNQPQHF
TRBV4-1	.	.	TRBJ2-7	TGCGCCAGCAGCCAAGATCGAGGGCAGGGCTACGAGCAGTACTTC	CASSQDRGQGYEQYF
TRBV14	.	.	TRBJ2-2	TGTGCCAGCAGCCCATTACTCAATGGGGAGCTGTTTTTT	CASSPLLNGELFF
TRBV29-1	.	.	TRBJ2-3	TGCAGCGCCGGTAGGGGGATCGGCACAGATACGCAGTATTTT	CSAGRGIGTDTQYF
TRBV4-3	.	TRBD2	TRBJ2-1	TGCGCCCGCAGCCGGAGGACTAGCGGAGTTGCCTACAATGAGCAGTTCTTC	CARSRRTSGVAYNEQFF
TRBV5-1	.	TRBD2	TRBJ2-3	TGCGCCAGCAGCTTGGGAGATTCTAGCGGAGGCACAGATACGCAGTATTTT	CASSLGDSSGGTDTQYF
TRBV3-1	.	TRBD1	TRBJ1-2	TGTGCCAGCAGCCAGGGACAGGCACGGGATGGCTACACCTTC	CASSQGQARDGYTF
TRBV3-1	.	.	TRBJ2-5	TGTGCCAGCAGCCACGTAGAGACCCAGTACTTC	CASSHVETQYF
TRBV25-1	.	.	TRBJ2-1	TGTGCCGGCAGCCGGGACAACAATGAGCAGTTCTTC	CAGSRDNNEQFF
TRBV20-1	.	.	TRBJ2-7	TGCAGTGCTAGGGCTGACACCAACTACGAGCAGTACTTC	CSARADTNYEQYF
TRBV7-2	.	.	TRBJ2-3	TGTGCCAGCAGATCCGGGAGAAGCACAGATACGCAGTATTTT	CASRSGRSTDTQYF
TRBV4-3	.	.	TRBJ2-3	TGCGCCAGCAGCCCAGGAGGTTTAGCGGGCACAGATACGCAGTATTTT	CASSPGGLAGTDTQYF
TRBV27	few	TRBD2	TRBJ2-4	TGTGCCAGCAGCCCTCCGGGACTAGCTGTCGGAAACATTCAGTACTTC	CASSPPGLAVGNIQYF
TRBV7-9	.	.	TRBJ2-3	TGTGCCAGCAGCCCCAGGCCTGGGGTCGCTCAGACAGATACGCAGTATTTT	CASSPRPGVAQTDTQYF
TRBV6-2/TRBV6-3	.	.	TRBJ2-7	TGTGCCAGCAGTTACTCGAACCTCAGCAGGTACTCCTACGAGCAGTACTTC	CASSYSNLSRYSYEQYF
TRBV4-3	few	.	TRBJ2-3	TGCGCCAGCAGCCATCGACCCTTGGGCACAGATACGCAGTATTTT	CASSHRPLGTDTQYF
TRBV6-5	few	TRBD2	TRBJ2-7	TGTGCCAGCAGCTGGGACTACCAAGTCGGCGAGCAGTACTTC	CASSWDYQVGEQYF
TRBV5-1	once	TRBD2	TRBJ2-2	TGCGCCAGCAGCCTAATGAGGGCTAGCGGAGACACCGGGGAGCTGTTTTTT	CASSLMRASGDTGELFF
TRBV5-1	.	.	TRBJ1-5	TGCGCCAGCAGCGTCGACGGACAGATGAATCAGCCCCAGCATTTT	CASSVDGQMNQPQHF
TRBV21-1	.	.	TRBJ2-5	TGTGCCAGCTCCGAATGGGTCGGGGGGCGGACAGAGACCCAGTACTTC	CASSEWVGGRTETQYF
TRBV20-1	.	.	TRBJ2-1	TGCCTCACGCGGCCATACGGGGTTTACAATGAGCAGTTCTTC	CLTRPYGVYNEQFF
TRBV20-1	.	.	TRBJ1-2	TGCAGTGTGCAGGACATCCCAAACTATGGCTACACCTTC	CSVQDIPNYGYTF
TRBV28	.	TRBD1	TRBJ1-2	TGTGCCAGCAGTTTATTGGGACAGGGGGGCTATGGCTACACCTTC	CASSLLGQGGYGYTF
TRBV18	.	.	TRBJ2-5	TGTGCCAGCTCACCAATCCCCACCTTGGGTGAGCAGTACTTC	CASSPIPTLGEQYF
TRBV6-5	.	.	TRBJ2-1	TGTGCCAGCAGGACGGCCGGGGCCACCAATGAGCAGTTCTTC	CASRTAGATNEQFF
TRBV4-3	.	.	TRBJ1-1	TGCGCCAGCAGCCAAGATACGACAGGAATTGGTAGGAACACTGAAGCTTTCTTT	CASSQDTTGIGRNTEAFF
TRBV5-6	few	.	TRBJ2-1	TGTGCCAGCAGCTTGAGGCACTACCGGGGGAAATACAATGAGCAGTTCTTC	CASSLRHYRGKYNEQFF
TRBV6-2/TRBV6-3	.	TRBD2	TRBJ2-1	TGTGCCAGCAGTTCTAACCTAGCGGGATCCGCGGGTGAGCAGTTCTTC	CASSSNLAGSAGEQFF
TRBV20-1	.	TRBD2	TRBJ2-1	TGCAGTGCTCCCCCCTTCGGAAGGAGGGACTACAATGAGCGGTTCTTC	CSAPPFGRRDYNERFF
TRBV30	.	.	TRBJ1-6	TGTGCCTACGACAGTTCACCCCTCCACTTT	CAYDSSPLHF
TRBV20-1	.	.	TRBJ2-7	TGCAGTGCTAGACAGGGTTTTGCCTCCTACGAGCAGTACTTC	CSARQGFASYEQYF
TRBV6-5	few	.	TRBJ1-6	TGTGCCAGCAGTTACGGCAGCTCCTGGACCAATTCACCCCTCCACTTT	CASSYGSSWTNSPLHF
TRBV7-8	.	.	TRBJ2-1	TGTGCCAGCAGCTTAGAGGAGGGTTCCAGCTCCTACGAGCAGTTCTTC	CASSLEEGSSSYEQFF
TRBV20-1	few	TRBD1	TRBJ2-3	TGCAGCGCCGGGACAGGGGATTACACAGATACGCAGTATTTT	CSAGTGDYTDTQYF